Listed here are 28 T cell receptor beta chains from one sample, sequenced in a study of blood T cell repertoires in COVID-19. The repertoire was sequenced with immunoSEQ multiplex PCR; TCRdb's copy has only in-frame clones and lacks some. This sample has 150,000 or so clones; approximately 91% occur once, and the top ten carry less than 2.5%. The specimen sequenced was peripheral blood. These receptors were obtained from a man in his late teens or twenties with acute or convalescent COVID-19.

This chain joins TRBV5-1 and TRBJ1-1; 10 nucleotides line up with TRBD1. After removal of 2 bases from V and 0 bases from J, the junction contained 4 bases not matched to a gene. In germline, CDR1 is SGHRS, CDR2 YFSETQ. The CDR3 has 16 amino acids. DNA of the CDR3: TGCGCCAGCAGCTTCGAGGGACAGGGGCTGAACACTGAAGCTTTCTTT. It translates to CASSFEGQGLNTEAFF.

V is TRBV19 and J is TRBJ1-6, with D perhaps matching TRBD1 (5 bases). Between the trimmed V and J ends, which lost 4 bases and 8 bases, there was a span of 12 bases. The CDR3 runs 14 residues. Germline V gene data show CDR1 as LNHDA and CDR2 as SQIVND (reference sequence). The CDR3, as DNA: TGTGCCAGTAGTAGAGGCAGGGAGGATTCACCCCTCCACTTT. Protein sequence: CASSRGREDSPLHF.

The CDR3 protein is CASTPGQGDNEQFF. Here the CDR3 DNA reads TGTGCCAGCACCCCGGGACAGGGGGACAATGAGCAGTTCTTC. The rearrangement links TRBV9 to TRBJ2-1, with 11 bases lining up with TRBD1. Germline CDR1 SGDLS, CDR2 YYNGEE. CDR3 length equals 14 residues. Trimming removed 6 bases from V and 5 bases from J; junction bases left unmatched: 4.

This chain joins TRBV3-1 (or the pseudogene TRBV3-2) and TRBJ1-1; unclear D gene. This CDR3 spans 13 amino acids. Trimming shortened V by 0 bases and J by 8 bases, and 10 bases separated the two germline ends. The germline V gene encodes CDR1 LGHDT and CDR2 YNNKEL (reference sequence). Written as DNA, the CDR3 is TGTGCCAGCAGCCAAGAAGTCACTTTAGAAGCTTTCTTT. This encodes CASSQEVTLEAFF.

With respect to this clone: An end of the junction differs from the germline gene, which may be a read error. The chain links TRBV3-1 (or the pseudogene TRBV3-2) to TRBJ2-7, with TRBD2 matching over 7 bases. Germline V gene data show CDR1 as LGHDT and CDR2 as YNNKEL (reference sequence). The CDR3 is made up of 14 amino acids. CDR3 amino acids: CASTQGDGGFEQYF. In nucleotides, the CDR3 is TGTGCCAGCACCCAAGGGGACGGGGGGTTCGAGCAGTACTTC.

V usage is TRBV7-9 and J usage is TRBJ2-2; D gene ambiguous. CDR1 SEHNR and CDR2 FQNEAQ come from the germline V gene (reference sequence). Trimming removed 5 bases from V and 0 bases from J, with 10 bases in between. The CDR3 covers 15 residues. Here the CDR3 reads CASSSDAANTGELFF. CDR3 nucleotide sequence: TGTGCCAGCAGCAGCGACGCCGCGAACACCGGGGAGCTGTTTTTT.

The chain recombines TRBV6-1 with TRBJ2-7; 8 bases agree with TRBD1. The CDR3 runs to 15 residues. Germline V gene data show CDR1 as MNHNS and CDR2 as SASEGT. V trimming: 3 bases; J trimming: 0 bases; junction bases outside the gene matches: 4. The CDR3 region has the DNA TGTGCCAGCAGTGAGCAGGGGGCGATCTCCTACGAGCAGTACTTC. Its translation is CASSEQGAISYEQYF.

CDR3 sequence reads: CASTPGRPLHGYTF. The CDR3 DNA is TGTGCCAGCACCCCGGGGAGGCCTCTGCACGGCTACACCTTC. The chain has TRBV6-6 and TRBJ1-2; D gene uncertain. The CDR3 is made up of 14 amino acids. The germline CDR1 and CDR2 sequences are MNHNY and SVGAGI (reference sequence). V was trimmed by 7 bases and J by 8 bases, leaving 20 bases between them.

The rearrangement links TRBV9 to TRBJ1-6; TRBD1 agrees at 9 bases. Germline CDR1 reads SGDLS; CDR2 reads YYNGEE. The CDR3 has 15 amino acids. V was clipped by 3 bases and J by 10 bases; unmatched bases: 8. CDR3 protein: CASSAPGQGKSPLHF. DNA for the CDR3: TGTGCCAGCAGCGCCCCGGGACAGGGAAAATCACCCCTCCACTTT.

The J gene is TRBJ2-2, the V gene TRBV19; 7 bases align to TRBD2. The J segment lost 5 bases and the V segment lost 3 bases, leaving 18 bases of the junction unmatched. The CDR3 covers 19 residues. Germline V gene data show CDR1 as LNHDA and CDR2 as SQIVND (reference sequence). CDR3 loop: CASSISRPTSNFRTGELFF. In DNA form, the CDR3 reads TGTGCCAGTAGTATCTCGCGGCCGACTAGCAACTTCAGAACCGGGGAGCTGTTTTTT.

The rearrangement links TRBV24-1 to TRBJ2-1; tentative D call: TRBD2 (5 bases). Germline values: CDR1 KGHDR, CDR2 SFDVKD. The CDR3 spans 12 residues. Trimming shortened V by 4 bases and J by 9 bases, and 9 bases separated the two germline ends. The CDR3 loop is CATSDAGFEQFF. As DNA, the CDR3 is TGTGCCACCAGTGACGCGGGTTTTGAGCAGTTCTTC.

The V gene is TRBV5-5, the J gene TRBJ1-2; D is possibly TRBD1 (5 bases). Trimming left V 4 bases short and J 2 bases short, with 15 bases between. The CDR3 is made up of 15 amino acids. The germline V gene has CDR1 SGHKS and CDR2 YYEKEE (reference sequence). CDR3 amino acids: CASSPDPTENYGYTF. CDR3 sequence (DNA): TGTGCCAGCAGCCCGGACCCGACAGAGAACTATGGCTACACCTTC.

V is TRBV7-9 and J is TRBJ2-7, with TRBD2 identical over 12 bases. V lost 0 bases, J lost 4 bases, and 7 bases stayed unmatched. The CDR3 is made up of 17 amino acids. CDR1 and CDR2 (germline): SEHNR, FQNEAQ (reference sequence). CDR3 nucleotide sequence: TGTGCCAGCAGCTTAGCTACTAGCGGGAGGTTAGGGTACGAGCAGTACTTC. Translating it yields CASSLATSGRLGYEQYF.

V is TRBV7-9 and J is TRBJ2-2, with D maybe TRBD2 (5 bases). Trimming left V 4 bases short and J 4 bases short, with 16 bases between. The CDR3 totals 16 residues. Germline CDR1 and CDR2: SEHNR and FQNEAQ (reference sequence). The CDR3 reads CASSSGIFMFTGELFF. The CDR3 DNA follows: TGTGCCAGCAGCTCCGGGATCTTTATGTTCACCGGGGAGCTGTTTTTT.

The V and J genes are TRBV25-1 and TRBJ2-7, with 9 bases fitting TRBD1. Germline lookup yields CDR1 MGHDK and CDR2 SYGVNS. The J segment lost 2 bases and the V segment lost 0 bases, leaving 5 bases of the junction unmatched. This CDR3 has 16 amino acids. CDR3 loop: CASSEYADRGAYEQYF. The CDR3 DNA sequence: TGTGCCAGCAGTGAATATGCGGACAGGGGCGCCTACGAGCAGTACTTC.

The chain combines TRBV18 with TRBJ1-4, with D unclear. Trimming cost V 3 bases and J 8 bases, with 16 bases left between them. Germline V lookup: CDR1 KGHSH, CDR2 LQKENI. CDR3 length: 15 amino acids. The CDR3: CASSPQVGGTEKLFF. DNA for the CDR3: TGTGCCAGCTCACCGCAGGTGGGTGGAACGGAAAAACTGTTTTTT.

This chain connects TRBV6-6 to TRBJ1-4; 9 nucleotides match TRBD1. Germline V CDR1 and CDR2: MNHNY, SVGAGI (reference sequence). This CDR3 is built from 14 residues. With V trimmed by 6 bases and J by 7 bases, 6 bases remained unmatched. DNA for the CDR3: TGTGCCAGCAGGTTACAGGGGGCTGTTGAAAAACTGTTTTTT. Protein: CASRLQGAVEKLFF.

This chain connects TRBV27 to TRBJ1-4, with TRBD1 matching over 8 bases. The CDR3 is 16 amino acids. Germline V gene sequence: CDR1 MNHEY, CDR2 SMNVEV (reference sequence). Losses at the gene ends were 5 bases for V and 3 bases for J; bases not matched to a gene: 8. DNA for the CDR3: TGTGCCAGCAGTCCATTCTACAGGGGGGCTAATGAAAAACTGTTTTTT. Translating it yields CASSPFYRGANEKLFF.

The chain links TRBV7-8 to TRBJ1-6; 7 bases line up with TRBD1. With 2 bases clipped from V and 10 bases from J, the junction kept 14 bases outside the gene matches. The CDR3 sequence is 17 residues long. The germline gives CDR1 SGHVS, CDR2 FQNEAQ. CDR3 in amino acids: CASSLRGLAGIGSPLHF. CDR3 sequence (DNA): TGTGCCAGCAGCTTAAGGGGGCTCGCCGGGATAGGGTCACCCCTCCACTTT.

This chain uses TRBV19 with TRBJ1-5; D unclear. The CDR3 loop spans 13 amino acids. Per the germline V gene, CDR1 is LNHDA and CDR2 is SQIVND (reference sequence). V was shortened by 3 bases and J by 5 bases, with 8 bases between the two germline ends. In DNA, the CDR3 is TGTGCCAGTAGTATCCAGGTATATCAGCCCCAGCATTTT. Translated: CASSIQVYQPQHF.

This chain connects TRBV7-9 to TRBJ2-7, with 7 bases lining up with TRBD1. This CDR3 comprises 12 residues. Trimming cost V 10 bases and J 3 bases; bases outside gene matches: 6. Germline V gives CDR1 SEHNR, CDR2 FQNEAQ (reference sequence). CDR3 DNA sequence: TGTGCCACTGAGGGACAGAACTACGAGCAGTACTTC. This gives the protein CATEGQNYEQYF.

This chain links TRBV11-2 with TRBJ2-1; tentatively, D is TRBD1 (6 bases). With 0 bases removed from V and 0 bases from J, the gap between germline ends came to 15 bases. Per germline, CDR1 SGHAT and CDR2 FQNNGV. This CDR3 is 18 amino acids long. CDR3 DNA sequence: TGTGCCAGCAGCTTAGATAGGGGGTTAGGCTCCTCCTACAATGAGCAGTTCTTC. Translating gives CASSLDRGLGSSYNEQFF.

The CDR3 region is CASSDRERAGNEQFF. The CDR3, as DNA: TGTGCCAGCAGCGACAGGGAACGGGCAGGCAATGAGCAGTTCTTC. The gene calls are TRBV9 and TRBJ2-1; weak D call: TRBD1 (6 bases). The V gene's germline CDR1 is SGDLS and CDR2 YYNGEE. The CDR3 loop spans 15 amino acids. With 3 bases removed from V and 6 bases from J, the gap between germline ends came to 16 bases. Full variable domain (missing parts from reference TRBV9 and TRBJ2-1): DSGVTQTPKHLITATGQRVTLRCSPRSGDLSVYWYQQSLDQGLQFLIQYYNGEERAKGNILERFSAQQFPDLHSELNLSSLELGDSALYFCASSDRERAGNEQFFGPGTRLTVL.

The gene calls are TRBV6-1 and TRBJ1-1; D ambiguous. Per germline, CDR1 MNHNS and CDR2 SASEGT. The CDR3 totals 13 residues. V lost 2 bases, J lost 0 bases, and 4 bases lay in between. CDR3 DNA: TGTGCCAGCAGTGAAAGAGTGAACACTGAAGCTTTCTTT. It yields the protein CASSERVNTEAFF.

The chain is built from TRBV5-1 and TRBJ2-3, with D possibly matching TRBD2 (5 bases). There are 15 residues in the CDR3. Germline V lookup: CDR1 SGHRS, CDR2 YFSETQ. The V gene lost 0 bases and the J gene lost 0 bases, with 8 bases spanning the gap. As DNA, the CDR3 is TGCGCCAGCAGCTTGGCAAGCGGAAGCACAGATACGCAGTATTTT. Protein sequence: CASSLASGSTDTQYF.

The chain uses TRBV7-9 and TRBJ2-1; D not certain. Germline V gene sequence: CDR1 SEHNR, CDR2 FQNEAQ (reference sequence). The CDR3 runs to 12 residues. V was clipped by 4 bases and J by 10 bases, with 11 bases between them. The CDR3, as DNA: TGTGCCAGCAGCTCACGGTCGCGGGAGCAGTTCTTC. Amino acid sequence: CASSSRSREQFF.

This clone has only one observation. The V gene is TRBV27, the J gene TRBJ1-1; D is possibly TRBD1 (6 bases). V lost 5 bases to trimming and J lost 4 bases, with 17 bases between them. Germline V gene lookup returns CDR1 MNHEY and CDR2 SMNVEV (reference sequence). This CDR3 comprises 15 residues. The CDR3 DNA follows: TGTGCCAGCAGTCCAAGGGGGGGCTGGAGCACTGAAGCTTTCTTT. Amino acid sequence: CASSPRGGWSTEAFF.

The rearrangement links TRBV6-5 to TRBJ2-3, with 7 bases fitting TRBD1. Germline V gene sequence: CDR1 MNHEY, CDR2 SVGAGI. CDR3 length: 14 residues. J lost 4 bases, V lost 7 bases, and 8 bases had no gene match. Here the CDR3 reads CASTIRQGPDTQYF. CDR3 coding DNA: TGTGCCAGCACCATCAGACAGGGCCCAGATACGCAGTATTTT.